The 3 T cell receptor beta chains listed next were all sequenced from one sample in a study of shared clonotypes between healthy human individuals. TCRdb's copy holds only in-frame clones and misses some; the assay was immunoSEQ multiplex PCR. The top ten hold approximately 0.4% of the sample, which has around 1.4 million clones, 98% seen once. The sequenced sample consisted of naive CD4+ T cells sorted from blood. This sample's subset: CD45RA+ positively selected. The receptor source for this set is a man aged 25 to 40 in good health.

This rearrangement joins TRBV11-2 to TRBJ1-1; D call uncertain. Trimming cost V 4 bases and J 4 bases, with 7 bases left between them. This CDR3 spans 12 amino acids. Germline V gene sequence: CDR1 SGHAT, CDR2 FQNNGV. The CDR3, as DNA: TGTGCCAGCAGCTGGGCGGGCACTGAAGCTTTCTTT. This translates into CASSWAGTEAFF.

The V call is TRBV7-2, the J call TRBJ2-1; 12 nucleotides line up with TRBD2. With 1 base clipped from V and 0 bases from J, the junction kept 7 bases outside the gene matches. The CDR3 sequence is 19 residues long. The germline V gene has CDR1 SGHTA and CDR2 FQGNSA. CDR3 nucleotides: TGTGCCAGCAGCTTAGGACTAGCGGGGGCCCTCGGCTCCTACAATGAGCAGTTCTTC. Translation: CASSLGLAGALGSYNEQFF.

The rearrangement joins TRBV5-8 to TRBJ2-5; D is uncertain. The germline V gene encodes CDR1 SGHTS and CDR2 YDEGEE. The CDR3 covers 13 residues. Trimming cost V 0 bases and J 4 bases, with 7 bases left between them. This chain's CDR3 is CASSLVSIETQYF. The CDR3 DNA reads as TGTGCCAGCAGCTTGGTGTCGATAGAGACCCAGTACTTC.